This T cell receptor (beta chain) was recovered during a study of T cells in Graves' hyperthyroidism and ophthalmopathy. The study's findings and limits: Progression to ophthalmopathy was predicted a median of 6.5 months early. In the analysis, a 13 V-J model separated ophthalmopathy from stable hyperthyroidism.

This clonotype was detected ten times or more. Its antigen is as yet unknown. Using 10 ml of fresh peripheral blood, PBMCs were prepared. TCR beta CDR3 sequences were amplified from RNA transcripts. Initially, a first-round RT-PCR of the TCR CDR3 employed the HTBI primer set. Using its own MiXCR run on the multiplex PCR reads, TCRdb lists one record per CDR3 protein. This sample has hundreds of thousands of distinct CDR3 sequences; less than 20% occur once, and the top ten carry 13% to 15%. The CDR3 length is 12 residues. Germline V CDR1 and CDR2: LGHDT, YNNKEL (reference sequence). Trimming took off 11 bases at V and 2 bases at J, with 13 bases between the two ends.

The V gene is TRBV3-1, the J gene TRBJ2-7, with D possibly being TRBD1 or TRBD2 (7 bases each). Sequenced material: blood. This clonotype was obtained from a woman aged 18-35 years with Graves' hyperthyroidism. This CDR3 reads CASGGAAYEQYF. CDR3 in DNA: TGTGCCTCAGGGGGGGCTGCCTACGAGCAGTACTTC.